This T cell receptor beta chain was found in a study of blood T cell repertoires in COVID-19. Study-level background: Spain, Italy and the United States supplied samples that represented acute and convalescent COVID-19. T cells, B-cell-depleted T cells, or PBMCs supplied cDNA or gDNA.

The CDR3 has 15 residues. CDR1 and CDR2 (germline): MNHEY, SMNVEV (reference sequence). The junction had 9 bases not matched to a gene; V was cut back by 7 bases and J by 2 bases. This table comes from immunoSEQ multiplex PCR, and its TCRdb copy is limited to in-frame clones, with some not included. The table includes about 91,000 clones, 85% to 90% detected once. The TCR sequence derives from a woman in her 70s with acute or convalescent COVID-19. The sample taken for sequencing was peripheral blood. The V call is TRBV27, the J call TRBJ2-5; 8 bases agree with TRBD2. CDR3 coding DNA: TGTGCCAGCACCCGGACTAGCAGTCAACAAGAGACCCAGTACTTC. This codes for CASTRTSSQQETQYF.